The sequence of this TCR beta chain was determined in a study of shared clonotypes between healthy human individuals. Assay used: immunoSEQ multiplex PCR; TCRdb lists only in-frame clones, some missing. The table has 1.5 million to 1.9 million clones, 95% to 99% seen once. Germline lookup yields CDR1 SGHAT and CDR2 FQNNGV. This CDR3 is built from 16 residues. V trimming: 5 bases; J trimming: 7 bases; junction bases outside the gene matches: 7. The sample taken for sequencing was naive CD4+ T cells sorted from blood. Subset reported: CD45RA+ positively selected. This sequence was found in a man aged 30 to 45 in good health. The rearrangement uses TRBV11-2 and TRBJ2-1; 14 bases line up with TRBD2. This chain's CDR3 is CASSPRLAGGWNEQFF. CDR3 coding DNA: TGTGCCAGCAGCCCAAGACTAGCGGGAGGGTGGAATGAGCAGTTCTTC.